Following are 6 T cell receptor beta chains from one sample sequenced in a study of shared clonotypes between healthy human individuals. Sequencing used immunoSEQ multiplex PCR; TCRdb keeps in-frame clones, though not all of them. Of 950,000 to 1,100,000 clones in the sample, around 76% were seen once. Sequencing input: memory CD4+ T cells sorted from blood. Stated subset: CD45RA-negative fraction. These receptor sequences come from a man in his late teens or twenties in good health.

In this sample, this clone turned up a few times. At the DNA level, this CDR3 is encoded by other sequences in the same sample as well. The rearrangement uses TRBV11-2 and TRBJ2-1, with unresolved D. The CDR3 consists of 14 residues. Germline CDR1 reads SGHAT; CDR2 reads FQNNGV. Trimming stripped 5 bases from V and 1 base from J, with 9 bases between. Written as DNA, the CDR3 is TGTGCCAGCAGCCTCTCAGTGTCCTACAATGAGCAGTTCTTC. Amino acid sequence: CASSLSVSYNEQFF.

Here the CDR3 reads CSASRGDSYGYTF. CDR3 coding DNA: TGCAGCGCCTCCCGCGGAGACTCCTATGGCTACACCTTC. The V call is TRBV29-1, the J call TRBJ1-2, with D unclear. V was trimmed by 7 bases and J by 4 bases, leaving 16 bases between them. The CDR3 extends over 13 amino acids. Germline CDR1 reads SQVTM; CDR2 reads ANQGSEA. Full variable domain (outside the CDR3, taken from reference TRBV29-1 and TRBJ1-2): SAVISQKPSRDICQRGTSLTIQCQVDSQVTMMFWYRQQPGQSLTLIATANQGSEATYESGFVIDKFPISRPNLTFSTLTVSNMSPEDSSIYLCSASRGDSYGYTFGSGTRLTVV.

This clone has just a few counts. This sequence joins TRBV28 and TRBJ2-7, with TRBD2 identical over 12 bases. The CDR3 covers 17 residues. V shed 4 bases and J 4 bases; nucleotides not matched to a gene: 11. CDR1 is MDHEN, CDR2 SYDVKM, per germline. The CDR3 nucleotides read TGTGCCAGCAGTTCCCCCGGCCGGACTAGCGGGGCATACGAGCAGTACTTC. Its protein product is CASSSPGRTSGAYEQYF.

This chain links TRBV7-2 with TRBJ2-5, with 8 positions matching TRBD1. The CDR3 spans 14 residues. Germline-derived CDR1 and CDR2 are SGHTA and FQGNSA. V lost 3 bases and J lost 5; bases outside the gene matches: 5. For the CDR3, the DNA is TGTGCCAGCAGCTTTCCAGGGGGCTCGGAGACCCAGTACTTC. Protein sequence: CASSFPGGSETQYF.

The chain recombines TRBV27 with TRBJ2-2, with D unresolved. This CDR3 contains 13 residues. Germline CDR1 is MNHEY and CDR2 is SMNVEV (reference sequence). V lost 2 bases to trimming and J lost 7 bases, with 8 bases between them. The CDR3 spells CASSLKASGELFF. CDR3 bases: TGTGCCAGCAGTTTAAAGGCGAGCGGGGAGCTGTTTTTT.

The chain carries TRBV6-5 and TRBJ1-2; possible D gene TRBD1, 5 bases. In germline, CDR1 is MNHEY, CDR2 SVGAGI. Between the trimmed V and J ends, which lost 5 bases and 4 bases, there was a span of 11 bases. This CDR3 has 13 amino acids. The CDR3 coding sequence is TGTGCCAGCAGTCAACAGGATAGCTATGGCTACACCTTC. Its translation is CASSQQDSYGYTF.